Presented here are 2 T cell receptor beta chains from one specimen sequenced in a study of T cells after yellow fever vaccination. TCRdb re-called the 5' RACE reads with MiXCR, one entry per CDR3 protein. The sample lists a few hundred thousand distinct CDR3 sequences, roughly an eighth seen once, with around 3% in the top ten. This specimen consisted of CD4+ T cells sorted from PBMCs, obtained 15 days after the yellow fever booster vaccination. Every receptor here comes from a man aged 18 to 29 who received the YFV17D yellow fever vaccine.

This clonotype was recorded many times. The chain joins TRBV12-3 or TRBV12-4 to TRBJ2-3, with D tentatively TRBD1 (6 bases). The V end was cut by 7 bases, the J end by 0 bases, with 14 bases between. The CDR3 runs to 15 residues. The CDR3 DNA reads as TGTGCCAGCACCCAGCAGGGGACAAGCACAGATACGCAGTATTTT. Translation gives CASTQQGTSTDTQYF.

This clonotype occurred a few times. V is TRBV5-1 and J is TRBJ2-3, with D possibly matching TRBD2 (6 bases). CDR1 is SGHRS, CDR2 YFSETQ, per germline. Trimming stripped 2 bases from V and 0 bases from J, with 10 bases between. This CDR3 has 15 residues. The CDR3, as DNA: TGCGCCAGCAGCTTTAGCGGCCCGAGCACAGATACGCAGTATTTT. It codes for CASSFSGPSTDTQYF.